This T cell receptor (beta chain) came from a study of T cell repertoires in cytomegalovirus infection. Trimming shortened V by 6 bases and J by 0 bases, and 18 bases separated the two germline ends. Germline V gene data show CDR1 as MNHNY and CDR2 as SVGAGI (reference sequence). CDR3 size: 17 residues. TCRdb re-called the reads through MiXCR, storing one row per CDR3 protein. The sample has some 480,000 distinct CDR3 sequences; around 35% are singletons. Of note for this clonotype: As yet, its antigen is unknown.

The material was cultured PBMCs, obtained from culture after CMV antigen stimulation. This sequence was found in a human donor in good health (CMV status not recorded). Some clones in this sample may be carry-over from other donors' samples. This chain links TRBV6-6 with TRBJ1-5; D possibly corresponds to TRBD1 (6 bases). CDR3 residues: CASRPDRRFYSNQPQHF. CDR3 nucleotides: TGTGCCAGCAGACCGGACAGAAGATTTTATAGCAATCAGCCCCAGCATTTT.